This T cell receptor (beta chain) stems from a study of cytomegalovirus exposure and HLA in healthy donors. The length of the CDR3 is 14 residues. V shed 7 bases, J shed 6 bases, and the junction held 7 bases outside the gene matches. Germline V gene data show CDR1 as MNHNY and CDR2 as SVGAGI (reference sequence). Primers included in the PCR were 60 Vbeta and 13 Jbeta primers. TCRdb keeps only in-frame clones here, not all; method: immunoSEQ multiplex PCR. The repertoire has some 130,000 clones, around 77% of them found once; the top ten carry approximately 0.9%. The clonotype originates from a woman in her sixties or seventies in good health and CMV-seronegative. The sample taken for sequencing was PBMCs. The V and J genes are TRBV6-6 and TRBJ1-5, with 9 bases matching TRBD1. This CDR3 reads CASTGQGFPQPQHF. The CDR3 DNA is TGTGCCAGCACCGGACAGGGGTTCCCTCAGCCCCAGCATTTT.